This T cell receptor beta chain appears in the sequencing data of a study of monozygotic twins with inflammatory bowel disease. Germline-derived CDR1 and CDR2 are LGHNA and YSLEER. The CDR3 is made up of 17 amino acids. Reprocessing the 5' RACE reads, TCRdb reports a single entry for every CDR3 protein and omits DNA. The sample holds 300,000 to 350,000 distinct CDR3 sequences. The chain carries TRBV4-3 and TRBJ2-5; TCRdb outputs TRBD1, but without DNA this stays unchecked. This TCR was recovered from a human donor with ulcerative colitis or Crohn's disease, or a healthy co-twin of an affected twin (not recorded which). The specimen sequenced was blood. This CDR3 reads CASSLNLLGPTQETQYF.